A selection of T cell receptor beta chains follows, all from one sample in a study of shared clonotypes between healthy human individuals. Only in-frame clones appear in the TCRdb table, and some are missing; sequencing was by immunoSEQ multiplex PCR. The table lists 2,500,000 or so clones, more than 85% of them singletons. The specimen was naive CD4+ T cells from PBMCs. These receptors were collected from a man aged 18 to 30 in good health. Some clones in this sample may be carry-over from other donors' samples. Each CDR3 is given with its conserved first and last residue. The order of the fields is clone size, CDR3 length, D gene, V gene, J gene, CDR3 DNA, CDR3 protein. The D gene is left open where the match is weak. Clone size is shown for a subset of rows, as once, few, many or a class of expanded clone.

-,15,TRBD1,TRBV6-5,TRBJ2-6,TGTGCCAGCAAGGACAGGGGGCGTGGGGCCAACGTCCTGACTTTC,CASKDRGRGANVLTF
-,15,TRBD1,TRBV5-4,TRBJ2-7,TGTGCCAGCAGCTTGGCGGGACAGAGGGCATACGAGCAGTACTTC,CASSLAGQRAYEQYF
-,15,TRBD2,TRBV5-1,TRBJ2-7,TGCGCCAGCAGCTCAGGACTAGCGGGGACCTACGAGCAGTACTTC,CASSSGLAGTYEQYF
-,15,TRBD1,TRBV4-2,TRBJ1-2,TGTGCCAGCAGCCAAGAAAATCCGGGACAGTATGGCTACACCTTC,CASSQENPGQYGYTF
-,11,-,TRBV27,TRBJ2-3,TGTGCCAGCTTGGAAGCAGATACGCAGTATTTT,CASLEADTQYF
once,13,-,TRBV7-2,TRBJ1-2,TGTGCCAGCAGCTTCGGTTCTCTCATAGGCTACACCTTC,CASSFGSLIGYTF
once,10,-,TRBV20-1,TRBJ2-7,TGCAGTGCTAGAGATTACGAGCAGTACTTC,CSARDYEQYF
-,13,-,TRBV7-2,TRBJ2-7,TGTGCCAGCAGCCAGGACCCCCCGGGCGAGCAGTACTTC,CASSQDPPGEQYF
-,13,-,TRBV25-1,TRBJ2-2,TGTGCCAGCAGTGCGGCAGGGACCGGGGAGCTGTTTTTT,CASSAAGTGELFF
-,15,TRBD1,TRBV5-1,TRBJ1-2,TGCGCCAGCAGCTTGGAAAGACAGGGGAACTATGGCTACACCTTC,CASSLERQGNYGYTF
-,16,TRBD1,TRBV14,TRBJ2-7,TGTGCCAGCAGCCAGTGGGGGACAGGGAGCTCCTACGAGCAGTACTTC,CASSQWGTGSSYEQYF